A single sample is the source of the 7 T cell receptor beta chains below, sequenced in a study of blood T cell repertoires in COVID-19. Assay: immunoSEQ multiplex PCR; the TCRdb copy retains only in-frame clones and omits some. The data hold about 140,000 clones, with 60% to 80% observed a single time. The sequenced sample was PBMCs or T cells enriched from blood (not recorded which). Every receptor here comes from a woman aged 45-60 years who had recovered from COVID-19.

The chain carries TRBV11-1 and TRBJ2-1; 9 bases fit TRBD1. The CDR3 contains 16 residues. Per the germline V gene, CDR1 is SGHAT and CDR2 is FQDESV (reference sequence). Trimming took 6 bases from V and 7 from J; bases not matched to a gene: 13. The CDR3 here is CASSSGTGRRGNEQFF. The CDR3 DNA reads TGTGCCAGCAGTTCCGGGACAGGGAGAAGGGGGAATGAGCAGTTCTTC. Looking up the rest from reference TRBV11-1 and TRBJ2-1 gives the full variable domain: EAEVAQSPRYKITEKSQAVAFWCDPISGHATLYWYRQILGQGPELLVQFQDESVVDDSQLPKDRFSAERLKGVDSTLKIQPAELGDSAMYLCASSSGTGRRGNEQFFGPGTRLTVL.

The rearrangement joins TRBV20-1 to TRBJ2-5; TRBD2 aligns across 8 bases. The V gene end was trimmed by 6 bases and the J gene end by 4 bases; junction bases not matched to a gene: 1. CDR1 and CDR2 (germline): DFQATT, SNEGSKA (reference sequence). This CDR3 spans 11 amino acids. CDR3 amino acids: CSAGRGETQYF. CDR3 nucleotide sequence: TGCAGTGCCGGGAGGGGAGAGACCCAGTACTTC.

The genes are TRBV3-1 (or the pseudogene TRBV3-2) and TRBJ1-3, with 9 bases aligning to TRBD1. Germline V lookup: CDR1 LGHDT, CDR2 YNNKEL (reference sequence). The CDR3 is 15 residues long. The trim removed 6 bases at V and 3 bases at J, leaving 6 bases unmatched. The CDR3: CASRQQGALGNTIYF. The CDR3, as DNA: TGTGCCAGCAGGCAACAGGGGGCGCTTGGAAACACCATATATTTT.

The gene calls are TRBV7-2 and TRBJ2-3; D not resolved. V was pared by 5 bases and J by 6 bases, with 15 bases between. The CDR3 is made up of 14 amino acids. Germline loops: CDR1 SGHTA, CDR2 FQGNSA. This CDR3 is CASSPALTRDTQYF. The CDR3 coding sequence is TGTGCCAGCAGCCCGGCCTTGACAAGGGATACGCAGTATTTT.

The chain uses TRBV5-1 and TRBJ1-1, with 7 bases fitting TRBD1. The germline V gene has CDR1 SGHRS and CDR2 YFSETQ. V shed 4 bases and J 5 bases; nucleotides not matched to a gene: 5. The CDR3 loop spans 13 amino acids. The CDR3 DNA follows: TGCGCCAGCAGCCGCTCAGGGGGGACTGAAGCTTTCTTT. This sequence encodes CASSRSGGTEAFF.

J is TRBJ2-3 and V is TRBV25-1, with 7 bases that match TRBD2. The CDR3 covers 14 residues. Germline loops: CDR1 MGHDK, CDR2 SYGVNS. V lost 4 bases to trimming and J lost 3 bases; unmatched junction nucleotides: 4. CDR3: CASSGGGRTDTQYF. The DNA of the CDR3 is TGTGCCAGCAGTGGGGGCGGGAGAACAGATACGCAGTATTTT.

This chain links TRBV6-5 with TRBJ1-6; 7 nucleotides agree with TRBD1. The CDR3 spans 15 residues. J was trimmed by 8 bases and V by 2 bases; bases with no gene match: 6. The germline V gene encodes CDR1 MNHEY and CDR2 SVGAGI. CDR3 sequence (DNA): TGTGCCAGCAGTTACGGGACAGTAGGCGATTCACCCCTCCACTTT. It translates to CASSYGTVGDSPLHF.